Below are 20 T cell receptor beta chains sequenced from a single sample in a study of identical twins. TCRdb re-called the 5' RACE reads through MiXCR, storing one row per CDR3 protein. The sample includes 500,000 to 550,000 distinct CDR3 sequences, 22% seen only once; the top ten take 0.91%. The sample was also reused in another study, on T cells expressing NK-cell markers.

The source material was CD4+ T cells sorted from blood. The source of these receptors is a woman aged 18-30 years in good health.

This clonotype was seen only a few times. This chain connects TRBV6-1 to TRBJ2-7; 12 nucleotides agree with TRBD2. The CDR3 sequence is 15 residues long. Germline loops: CDR1 MNHNS, CDR2 SASEGT. V trimming: 7 bases; J trimming: 4 bases; junction bases outside the gene matches: 8. The CDR3 here is CASTPPGLAGYEQYF. CDR3 coding DNA: TGTGCCAGCACCCCCCCGGGACTAGCGGGTTACGAGCAGTACTTC.

This clonotype was picked up a small number of times. This chain connects TRBV6-2 or TRBV6-3 to TRBJ2-3; D is possibly TRBD1 or TRBD2 (6 bases each). V was clipped by 0 bases and J by 5 bases, with 15 bases between them. CDR1 MNHEY and CDR2 SVGEGT come from the germline V gene. CDR3 size: 16 residues. The CDR3 region is CASSYSIGRGGDTQYF. DNA for the CDR3: TGTGCCAGCAGTTACTCGATCGGCAGGGGAGGAGATACGCAGTATTTT.

This clonotype has a handful of counts. This chain uses TRBV6-5 with TRBJ1-6; D unclear. The CDR3 consists of 15 residues. Per the germline V gene, CDR1 is MNHEY and CDR2 is SVGAGI. Trimming removed 0 bases at V and 10 bases at J, with 13 bases between. In DNA form, the CDR3 reads TGTGCCAGCAGTTACTCACGGGGAATGGGGTCACCCCTCCACTTT. It encodes CASSYSRGMGSPLHF.

This clonotype was counted at least ten times. The chain uses TRBV12-3 or TRBV12-4 and TRBJ1-1; a weak D match, TRBD1 (5 bases). The CDR3 has 13 residues. Trimming removed 5 bases at V and 7 bases at J, with 14 bases between. The CDR3 sequence is CASSRTWDGEAFF. CDR3 DNA sequence: TGTGCCAGCAGTCGCACCTGGGACGGTGAAGCTTTCTTT.

In DNA, the CDR3 is TGTGCCAGCAGCTTGCCCCCGCGGGACAGGGAAGCTTTCTTT. This codes for CASSLPPRDREAFF. The gene calls are TRBV5-6 and TRBJ1-1, with 8 nucleotides matching TRBD1. Germline V CDR1 and CDR2: SGHDT, YYEEEE. The V gene end was trimmed by 1 base and the J gene end by 8 bases; junction bases not matched to a gene: 7. The CDR3 is 14 residues long.

The V and J genes are TRBV6-1 and TRBJ2-1, with no clear D. Germline V CDR1 and CDR2: MNHNS, SASEGT. The V end was cut by 6 bases, the J end by 10 bases, with 16 bases between. The CDR3 extends over 13 amino acids. CDR3 residues: CASSKRLFFEQFF. The CDR3 DNA reads as TGTGCCAGCAGCAAACGACTTTTTTTCGAGCAGTTCTTC.

The V call is TRBV5-5, the J call TRBJ2-3; D is ambiguous. The CDR3 is 15 residues long. Germline loops: CDR1 SGHKS, CDR2 YYEKEE (reference sequence). V dropped 5 bases and J dropped 2 bases, with 15 bases sitting between them. The CDR3 coding sequence is TGTGCCAGCAGATCTAGGACGGAAAACACAGATACGCAGTATTTT. It specifies CASRSRTENTDTQYF.

This clonotype has more than one count but fewer than ten. The chain uses TRBV3-1 and TRBJ2-2; D perhaps matches TRBD2 (5 bases). Germline lookup yields CDR1 LGHDT and CDR2 YNNKEL (reference sequence). V lost 4 bases and J 3 bases, leaving 15 bases between the germline ends. The CDR3 is made up of 16 amino acids. CDR3 sequence: CASSPWLGSDTGELFF. The DNA of the CDR3 is TGTGCCAGCAGCCCATGGTTGGGGAGTGACACCGGGGAGCTGTTTTTT.

The gene calls are TRBV27 and TRBJ2-5; 7 bases align to TRBD2. The length of the CDR3 is 17 residues. The germline CDR1 and CDR2 sequences are MNHEY and SMNVEV (reference sequence). J was trimmed by 2 bases and V by 4 bases; bases with no gene match: 13. As DNA, the CDR3 is TGTGCCAGCAGTTCCTCCCTAGGAGCGGGGAGACAAGAGACCCAGTACTTC. It codes for CASSSSLGAGRQETQYF.

The rearrangement links TRBV12-3 or TRBV12-4 to TRBJ1-2; D not certain. The CDR3 is 13 residues long. Trimming removed 0 bases from V and 1 base from J, with 3 bases in between. The CDR3: CASSLASNYGYTF. The DNA for the CDR3 is TGTGCCAGCAGTTTAGCAAGTAACTATGGCTACACCTTC.

The chain employs TRBV20-1 and TRBJ1-2; 12 bases align to TRBD1. The germline V gene has CDR1 DFQATT and CDR2 SNEGSKA (reference sequence). The V gene end was trimmed by 4 bases and the J gene end by 8 bases; junction bases not matched to a gene: 2. The CDR3 has 12 amino acids. DNA of the CDR3: TGCAGTGCTATCGGGACAGGGGGCGGCTACACCTTC. As protein: CSAIGTGGGYTF.

At least ten counts were recorded for this clonotype. In DNA form, the CDR3 reads TGCAGTGCAAAGGGGGAGGGGTCCTACAATGAGCAGTTCTTC. Its translation is CSAKGEGSYNEQFF. The rearrangement joins TRBV20-1 to TRBJ2-1, with a possible D match to TRBD2 (7 bases). Germline V gene sequence: CDR1 DFQATT, CDR2 SNEGSKA (reference sequence). Trimming removed 6 bases at V and 1 base at J, with 13 bases between. The CDR3 contains 14 residues.

This clonotype was detected a few times. The rearrangement uses TRBV19 and TRBJ2-3; 7 nucleotides align to TRBD1. The CDR3 consists of 16 residues. Germline V CDR1 and CDR2: LNHDA, SQIVND (reference sequence). With 5 bases clipped from V and 6 bases from J, the junction kept 14 bases outside the gene matches. The CDR3 region has the DNA TGTGCCAGTAGTCTCAGACCGAGGGGGCCCCGGGATACGCAGTATTTT. Protein product: CASSLRPRGPRDTQYF.

CDR3 DNA: TGCGCCAGCAGCCAAGGGTGGGGGCACGGAGGAGGCGAGACGCAGTATTTT. The encoded protein is CASSQGWGHGGGETQYF. J is TRBJ2-3 and V is TRBV4-3, with D possibly being TRBD1 (6 bases). The V gene's germline CDR1 is LGHNA and CDR2 YSLEER. This CDR3 has 17 residues. V was trimmed by 1 base and J by 9 bases, leaving 23 bases between them.

V is TRBV5-1 and J is TRBJ2-7; D call uncertain. Germline loops: CDR1 SGHRS, CDR2 YFSETQ. V gave up 4 bases and J gave up 5 bases, with 19 bases separating them. CDR3 length: 15 amino acids. The CDR3 sequence is CASSPLGPALDEQYF. The CDR3 nucleotides read TGCGCCAGCAGCCCGTTAGGACCGGCCCTAGACGAGCAGTACTTC.

The J gene is TRBJ2-3, the V gene TRBV29-1, with no clear D. Trimming took off 6 bases at V and 3 bases at J, with 7 bases between the two ends. Germline V gene lookup returns CDR1 SQVTM and CDR2 ANQGSEA. CDR3 length equals 11 residues. The DNA for the CDR3 is TGCAGCGTGGGGAAAACAGATACGCAGTATTTT. It yields the protein CSVGKTDTQYF.

The chain is built from TRBV2 and TRBJ2-7; 7 nucleotides align to TRBD1. In germline, CDR1 is SNHLY, CDR2 FYNNEI. This CDR3 region has 13 residues. Trimming removed 7 bases from V and 9 bases from J; junction bases left unmatched: 12. The CDR3, as DNA: TGTGCCAGCAACCGGGGACAGAATTATGGGCAGTACTTC. Translation gives CASNRGQNYGQYF.

This clonotype was seen a few times. V is TRBV24-1 and J is TRBJ2-1; D is uncertain. The CDR3 length is 14 residues. Germline V gene lookup returns CDR1 KGHDR and CDR2 SFDVKD. V shed 5 bases and J shed 13 bases, with 20 bases lying between them. CDR3 loop: CATSAFLWLSLQFF. The CDR3, as DNA: TGTGCCACCAGTGCCTTCCTCTGGCTCAGCCTTCAGTTCTTC.

V usage is TRBV7-6 and J usage is TRBJ2-7; D is possibly TRBD1 or TRBD2 (6 bases each). Germline V gives CDR1 SGHVS, CDR2 FNYEAQ. The CDR3 covers 14 residues. V was shortened by 1 base and J by 4 bases, with 11 bases between the two germline ends. Written as DNA, the CDR3 is TGTGCCAGCAGCTTAGGGGGGGACATTTACGAGCAGTACTTC. This encodes CASSLGGDIYEQYF.

This clonotype was observed a single time. Here the CDR3 reads CASSLSAGGTFSSPLHF. CDR3 in DNA: TGTGCCAGCAGTTTATCGGCCGGGGGGACATTTAGTTCACCCCTCCACTTT. The genes are TRBV27 and TRBJ1-6, with D tentatively TRBD1 (6 bases). Trimming removed 0 bases from V and 9 bases from J, with 18 bases in between. The CDR3 totals 17 residues. Looked up from germline, CDR1 is MNHEY and CDR2 is SMNVEV (reference sequence).